Listed here are 8 T cell receptor beta chains from one sample, sequenced in a study of blood T cell repertoires in COVID-19. Only in-frame clones appear in the TCRdb table, and some are missing; sequencing was by immunoSEQ multiplex PCR. In the table there are over 150,000 clones, about 85% of which are singletons. Sequencing was done on a sample of peripheral blood. Receptor source: a young man with acute or convalescent COVID-19.

The J gene is TRBJ2-7, the V gene TRBV28; 7 nucleotides match TRBD1. The germline gives CDR1 MDHEN, CDR2 SYDVKM. Trimming took 7 bases from V and 0 from J; bases not matched to a gene: 9. The CDR3 is made up of 15 amino acids. The CDR3 sequence is CASTLAQGFSYEQYF. DNA of the CDR3: TGTGCCAGCACTCTAGCACAGGGGTTCTCCTACGAGCAGTACTTC.

The V and J genes are TRBV7-8 and TRBJ1-1; 11 bases are shared with TRBD1. V trimming: 5 bases; J trimming: 3 bases; junction bases outside the gene matches: 5. Germline V lookup: CDR1 SGHVS, CDR2 FQNEAQ. This CDR3 has 15 amino acids. Here the CDR3 reads CASSLEGQGDTEAFF. The CDR3 region has the DNA TGTGCCAGCAGCCTCGAGGGACAGGGGGACACTGAAGCTTTCTTT.

The chain employs TRBV5-8 and TRBJ2-5; TRBD1 matches 8 bases. The CDR3 length is 16 residues. Germline V gene data show CDR1 as SGHTS and CDR2 as YDEGEE. V lost 1 base and J lost 2; bases outside the gene matches: 7. DNA of the CDR3: TGTGCCAGCAGCTTGCCCGGACAGGGAATTCAAGAGACCCAGTACTTC. Its protein product is CASSLPGQGIQETQYF.

V is TRBV13 and J is TRBJ2-7; 10 nucleotides align to TRBD1. CDR1 PRHDT and CDR2 FYEKMQ come from the germline V gene (reference sequence). The CDR3 has 16 amino acids. J gave up 1 base and V 5 bases, and 8 bases lay outside the gene matches. In nucleotides, the CDR3 is TGTGCCAGCAGCAAAATGAGGACAGGGGGTTCCTACGAGCAGTACTTC. It translates to CASSKMRTGGSYEQYF.

This clone was counted only a few times. The genes are TRBV18 and TRBJ1-2; D remains ambiguous. The CDR3 contains 14 residues. V was pared by 4 bases and J by 2 bases, with 11 bases between. Germline assignment: CDR1 KGHSH and CDR2 LQKENI. CDR3 in DNA: TGTGCCAGCTCACTAAATGCACAGAACTATGGCTACACCTTC. Protein product: CASSLNAQNYGYTF.

V usage is TRBV28 and J usage is TRBJ1-6; D is unclear. Trimming removed 9 bases at V and 1 base at J, with 10 bases between. This CDR3 has 14 amino acids. Looked up from germline, CDR1 is MDHEN and CDR2 is SYDVKM. The CDR3: CASGSGSYNSPLHF. In nucleotides, the CDR3 is TGTGCCAGTGGATCGGGTTCCTATAATTCACCCCTCCACTTT.

The chain joins TRBV28 to TRBJ1-4, with no clear D. Germline V CDR1 and CDR2: MDHEN, SYDVKM. V was shortened by 3 bases and J by 6 bases, with 2 bases between the two germline ends. There are 11 residues in the CDR3. The CDR3 DNA sequence: TGTGCCAGCAGTTTCTATGAAAAACTGTTTTTT. Amino acid sequence: CASSFYEKLFF.

The rearrangement uses TRBV24-1 and TRBJ2-1; 10 bases fit TRBD2. V was clipped by 9 bases and J by 8 bases; unmatched bases: 6. The germline gives CDR1 KGHDR, CDR2 SFDVKD. The CDR3 runs 13 residues. The CDR3 sequence: CATASGSYDEQFF. In nucleotides, the CDR3 is TGTGCCACCGCTAGCGGGAGTTATGATGAGCAGTTCTTC.